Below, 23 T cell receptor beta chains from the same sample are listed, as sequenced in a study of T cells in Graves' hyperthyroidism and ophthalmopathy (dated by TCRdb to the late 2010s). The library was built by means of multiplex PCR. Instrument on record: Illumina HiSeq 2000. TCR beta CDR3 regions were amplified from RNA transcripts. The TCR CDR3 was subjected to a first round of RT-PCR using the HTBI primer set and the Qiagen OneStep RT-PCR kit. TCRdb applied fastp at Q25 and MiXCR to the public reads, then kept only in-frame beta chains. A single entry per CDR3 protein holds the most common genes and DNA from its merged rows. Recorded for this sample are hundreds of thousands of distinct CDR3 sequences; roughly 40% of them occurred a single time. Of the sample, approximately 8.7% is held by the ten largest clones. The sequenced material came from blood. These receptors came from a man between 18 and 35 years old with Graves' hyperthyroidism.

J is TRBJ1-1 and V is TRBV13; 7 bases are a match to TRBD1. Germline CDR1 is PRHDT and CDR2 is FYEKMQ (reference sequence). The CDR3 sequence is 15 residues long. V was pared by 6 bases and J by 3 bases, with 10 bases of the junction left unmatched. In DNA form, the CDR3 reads TGTGCCAGCAGACCAGGGGGGCTAGGGGACACTGAAGCTTTCTTT. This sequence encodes CASRPGGLGDTEAFF. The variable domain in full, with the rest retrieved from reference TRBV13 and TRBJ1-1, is AAGVIQSPRHLIKEKRETATLKCYPIPRHDTVYWYQQGPGQDPQFLISFYEKMQSDKGSIPDRFSAQQFSDYHSELNMSSLELGDSALYFCASRPGGLGDTEAFFGQGTRLTVV.

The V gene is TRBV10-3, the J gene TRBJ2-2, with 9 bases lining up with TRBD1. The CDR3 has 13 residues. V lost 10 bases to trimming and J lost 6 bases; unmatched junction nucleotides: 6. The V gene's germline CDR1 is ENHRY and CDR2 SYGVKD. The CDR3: CATGTGRAGELFF. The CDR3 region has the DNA TGTGCCACCGGGACAGGGAGAGCCGGGGAGCTGTTTTTT.

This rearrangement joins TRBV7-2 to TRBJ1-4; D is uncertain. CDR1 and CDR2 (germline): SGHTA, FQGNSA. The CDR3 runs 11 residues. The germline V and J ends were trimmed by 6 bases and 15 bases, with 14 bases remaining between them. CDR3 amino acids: CASSLGGAVFF. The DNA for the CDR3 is TGTGCCAGCAGTTTGGGTGGAGCGGTGTTTTTT.

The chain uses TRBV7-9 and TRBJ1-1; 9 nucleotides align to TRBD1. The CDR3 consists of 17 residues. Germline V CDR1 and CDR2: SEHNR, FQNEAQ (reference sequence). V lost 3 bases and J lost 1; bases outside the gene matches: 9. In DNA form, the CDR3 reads TGTGCCAGCAGCTTTCCACCGGGACAGGGAACGAACACTGAAGCTTTCTTT. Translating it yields CASSFPPGQGTNTEAFF.

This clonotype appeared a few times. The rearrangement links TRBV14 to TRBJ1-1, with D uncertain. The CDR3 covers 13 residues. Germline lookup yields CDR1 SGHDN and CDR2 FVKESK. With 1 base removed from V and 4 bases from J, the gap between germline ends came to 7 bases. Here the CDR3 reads CASSQALGTEAFF. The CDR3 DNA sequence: TGTGCCAGCAGCCAAGCATTGGGCACTGAAGCTTTCTTT.

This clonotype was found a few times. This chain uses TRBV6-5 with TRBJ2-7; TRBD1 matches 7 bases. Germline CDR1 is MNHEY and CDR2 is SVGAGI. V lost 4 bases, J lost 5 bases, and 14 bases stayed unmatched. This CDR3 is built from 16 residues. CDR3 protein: CASSSSDRVSPDEQYF. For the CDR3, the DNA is TGTGCCAGCAGTTCATCCGACAGGGTCAGCCCTGACGAGCAGTACTTC.

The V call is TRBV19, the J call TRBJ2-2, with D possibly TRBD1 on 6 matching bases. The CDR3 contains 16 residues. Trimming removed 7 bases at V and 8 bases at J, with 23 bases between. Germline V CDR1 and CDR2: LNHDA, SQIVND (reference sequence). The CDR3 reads CASTLAGDRRAGELFF. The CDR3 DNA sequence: TGTGCCAGTACTCTCGCTGGAGACAGGCGGGCTGGGGAGCTGTTTTTT. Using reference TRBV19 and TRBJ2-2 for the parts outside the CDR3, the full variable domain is DGGITQSPKYLFRKEGQNVTLSCEQNLNHDAMYWYRQDPGQGLRLIYYSQIVNDFQKGDIAEGYSVSREKKESFPLTVTSAQKNPTAFYLCASTLAGDRRAGELFFGEGSRLTVL.

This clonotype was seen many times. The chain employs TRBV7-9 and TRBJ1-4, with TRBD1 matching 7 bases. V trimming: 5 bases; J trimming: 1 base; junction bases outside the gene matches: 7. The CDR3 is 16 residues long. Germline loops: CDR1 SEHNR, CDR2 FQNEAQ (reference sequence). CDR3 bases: TGTGCCAGCAGCCACGTAGGGGGCGGAACTAATGAAAAACTGTTTTTT. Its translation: CASSHVGGGTNEKLFF.

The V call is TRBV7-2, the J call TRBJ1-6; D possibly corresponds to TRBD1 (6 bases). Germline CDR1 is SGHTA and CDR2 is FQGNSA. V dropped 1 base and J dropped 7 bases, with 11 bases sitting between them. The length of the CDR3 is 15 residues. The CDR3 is CASSLGPGVNSPLHF. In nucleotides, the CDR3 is TGTGCCAGCAGCTTAGGGCCAGGGGTAAATTCACCCCTCCACTTT.

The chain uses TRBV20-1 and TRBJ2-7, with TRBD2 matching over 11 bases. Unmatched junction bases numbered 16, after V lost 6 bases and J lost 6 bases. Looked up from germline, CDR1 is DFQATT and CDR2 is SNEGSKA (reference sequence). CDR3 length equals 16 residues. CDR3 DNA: TGCAGTGCAGAGGGGTTAGCGGGAGGGCCAGGCCGCGAGCAGTACTTC. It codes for CSAEGLAGGPGREQYF.

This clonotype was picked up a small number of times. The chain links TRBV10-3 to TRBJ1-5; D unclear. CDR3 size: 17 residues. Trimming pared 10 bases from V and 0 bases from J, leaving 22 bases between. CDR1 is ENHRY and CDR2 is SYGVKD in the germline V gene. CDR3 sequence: CASKGQAGPYSNQPQHF. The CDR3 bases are TGTGCCAGCAAAGGCCAGGCAGGACCTTATAGCAATCAGCCCCAGCATTTT.

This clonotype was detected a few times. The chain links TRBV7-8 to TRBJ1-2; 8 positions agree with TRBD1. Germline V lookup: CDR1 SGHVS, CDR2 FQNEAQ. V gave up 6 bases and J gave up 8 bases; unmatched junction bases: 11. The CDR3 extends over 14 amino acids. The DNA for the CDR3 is TGTGCCAGCAGTTTATCTCCAGGGGGCGGGGGCTACACCTTC. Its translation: CASSLSPGGGGYTF.

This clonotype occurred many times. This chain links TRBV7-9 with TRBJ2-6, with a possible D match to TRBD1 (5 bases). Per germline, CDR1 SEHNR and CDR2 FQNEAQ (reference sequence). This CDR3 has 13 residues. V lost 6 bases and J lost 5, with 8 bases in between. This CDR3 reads CASSYRRANVLTF. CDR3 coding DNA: TGTGCCAGCAGTTACAGGAGGGCCAACGTCCTGACTTTC.

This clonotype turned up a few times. CDR3 DNA: TGTGCCAGCAGCCAAGGGAATTTCCAAGAGACCCAGTACTTC. It encodes CASSQGNFQETQYF. The V call is TRBV3-1, the J call TRBJ2-5; D is uncertain. Germline lookup yields CDR1 LGHDT and CDR2 YNNKEL (reference sequence). Deletions cut 1 base from V and 1 base from J, with 7 bases between. The CDR3 has 14 amino acids.

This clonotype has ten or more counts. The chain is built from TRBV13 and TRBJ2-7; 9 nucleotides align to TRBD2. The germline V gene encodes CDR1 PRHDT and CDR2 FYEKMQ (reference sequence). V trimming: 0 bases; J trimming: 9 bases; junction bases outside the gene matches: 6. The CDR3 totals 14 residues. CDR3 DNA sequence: TGTGCCAGCAGCTTAGGGCTAGCGGGAAGCGTGCAGTACTTC. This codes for CASSLGLAGSVQYF.

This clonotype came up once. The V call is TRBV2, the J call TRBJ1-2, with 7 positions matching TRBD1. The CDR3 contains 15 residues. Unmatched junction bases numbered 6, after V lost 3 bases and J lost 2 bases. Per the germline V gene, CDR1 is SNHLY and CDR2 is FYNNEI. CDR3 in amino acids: CASSDGRGRNYGYTF. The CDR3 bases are TGTGCCAGCAGTGATGGCAGGGGGAGGAACTATGGCTACACCTTC.

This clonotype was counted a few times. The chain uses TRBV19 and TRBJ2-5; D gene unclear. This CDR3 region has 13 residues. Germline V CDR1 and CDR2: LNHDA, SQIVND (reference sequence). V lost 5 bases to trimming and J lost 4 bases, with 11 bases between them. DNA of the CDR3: TGTGCCAGTAGTCGAGACGTGGGAGAGACCCAGTACTTC. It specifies CASSRDVGETQYF.

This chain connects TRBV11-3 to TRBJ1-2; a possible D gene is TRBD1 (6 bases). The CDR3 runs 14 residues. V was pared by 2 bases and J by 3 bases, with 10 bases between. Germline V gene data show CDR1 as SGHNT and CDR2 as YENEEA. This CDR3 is CASSLTGTHYGYTF. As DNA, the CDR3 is TGTGCCAGCAGCTTAACAGGGACCCACTATGGCTACACCTTC.

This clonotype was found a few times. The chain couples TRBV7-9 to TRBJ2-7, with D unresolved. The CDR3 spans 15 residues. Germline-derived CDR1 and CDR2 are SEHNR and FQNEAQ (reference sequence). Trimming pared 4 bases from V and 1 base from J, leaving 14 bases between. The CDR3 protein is CASSSIEGKSYEQYF. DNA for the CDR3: TGTGCCAGCAGCTCGATCGAAGGAAAGTCCTACGAGCAGTACTTC.

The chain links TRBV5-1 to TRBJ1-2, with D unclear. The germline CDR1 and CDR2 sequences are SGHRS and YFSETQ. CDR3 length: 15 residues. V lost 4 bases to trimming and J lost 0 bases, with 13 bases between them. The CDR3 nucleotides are TGCGCCAGCAGCCCACTGGCATCGACTAACTATGGCTACACCTTC. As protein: CASSPLASTNYGYTF.

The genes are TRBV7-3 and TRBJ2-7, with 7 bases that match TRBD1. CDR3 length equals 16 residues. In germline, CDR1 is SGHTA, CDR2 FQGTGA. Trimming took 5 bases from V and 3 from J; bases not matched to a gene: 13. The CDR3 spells CASSPRGGRPVYEQYF. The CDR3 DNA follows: TGTGCCAGCAGCCCTCGAGGGGGCAGGCCAGTCTACGAGCAGTACTTC.

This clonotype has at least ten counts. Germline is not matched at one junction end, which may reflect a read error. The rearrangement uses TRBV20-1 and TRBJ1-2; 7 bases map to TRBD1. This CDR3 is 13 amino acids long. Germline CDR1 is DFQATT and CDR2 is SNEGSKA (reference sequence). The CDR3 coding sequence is TGCAGTGCTCGAGATTACAGGGGATCGGGCTACACCTTC. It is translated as CSARDYRGSGYTF.

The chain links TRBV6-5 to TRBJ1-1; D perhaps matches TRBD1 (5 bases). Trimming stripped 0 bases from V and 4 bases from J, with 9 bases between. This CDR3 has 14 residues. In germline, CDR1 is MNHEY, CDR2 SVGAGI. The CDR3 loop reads CASSYSTGATEAFF. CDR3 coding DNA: TGTGCCAGCAGTTACTCAACAGGAGCCACTGAAGCTTTCTTT.